Below, 23 T cell receptor beta chains from the same sample are listed, as sequenced in a study of beta chain features in type 1 diabetes. All of the isolated RNA was reverse transcribed, so expressed TCRB transcripts were sequenced. The assay was immunoSEQ multiplex PCR, and TCRdb's table has in-frame clones only and misses some. Here the sample spans about 450,000 clones, about 10% being singletons. Sample: naive CD4+ T cells from blood. The receptors originated from a woman under 30 in good health.

V usage is TRBV5-4 and J usage is TRBJ2-1; D ambiguous. Trimming stripped 3 bases from V and 9 bases from J, with 10 bases between. Germline-derived CDR1 and CDR2 are SGHNT and YYREEE (reference sequence). The CDR3 is 12 residues long. For the CDR3, the DNA is TGTGCCAGCAGCTCGGTAATAGGTGAGCAGTTCTTC. Translating gives CASSSVIGEQFF.

A few counts support this clone. The gene calls are TRBV7-6 and TRBJ2-2; D unclear. The CDR3 runs to 16 residues. V lost 5 bases, J lost 0 bases, and 13 bases lay in between. CDR1 and CDR2 from the germline V gene are SGHVS and FNYEAQ. The CDR3 sequence is CASSQQLLTNTGELFF. Written as DNA, the CDR3 is TGTGCCAGCAGCCAACAGTTGTTGACGAACACCGGGGAGCTGTTTTTT.

Written as DNA, the CDR3 is TGTGCCGGCTCCGGGACTAGCGCCACAGATACGCAGTATTTT. It specifies CAGSGTSATDTQYF. This sequence joins TRBV10-3 and TRBJ2-3; TRBD2 matches 10 bases. Germline V gene data show CDR1 as ENHRY and CDR2 as SYGVKD. Unmatched junction bases numbered 7, after V lost 11 bases and J lost 2 bases. The CDR3 loop spans 14 amino acids.

This clone was counted only a few times. The rearrangement joins TRBV15 to TRBJ2-2; TRBD2 agrees at 7 bases. The CDR3 is 16 amino acids. Germline V gives CDR1 LNHNV, CDR2 YYDKDF (reference sequence). Unmatched junction bases numbered 12, after V lost 7 bases and J lost 4 bases. CDR3 coding DNA: TGTGCCACCACTACTCTCCAGGCGGGAGTCACCGGGGAGCTGTTTTTT. Translating gives CATTTLQAGVTGELFF.

This clone was picked up many times. The rearrangement links TRBV30 to TRBJ2-1; a possible D gene is TRBD2 (5 bases). The ends were cut back, 4 bases at V and 2 bases at J, with 12 bases in the middle. CDR1 is GTSNPN, CDR2 SVGIG, per germline (reference sequence). The CDR3 consists of 14 residues. In DNA, the CDR3 is TGTGCCTGGATCTCGGCGGGCCCCTACAATGAGCAGTTCTTC. Protein: CAWISAGPYNEQFF.

This chain connects TRBV28 to TRBJ2-7; TRBD2 matches at 10 bases. Germline V lookup: CDR1 MDHEN, CDR2 SYDVKM. CDR3 length: 13 residues. V gave up 8 bases and J gave up 4 bases; unmatched junction bases: 5. The chain's CDR3 is CASGQAGGYEQYV. In DNA form, the CDR3 reads TGTGCCAGCGGGCAAGCGGGGGGGTACGAGCAGTACGTC.

This clone was observed a handful of times. The chain couples TRBV7-3 to TRBJ2-1; 7 positions match TRBD2. The CDR3 sequence is 15 residues long. Trimming removed 0 bases from V and 4 bases from J; junction bases left unmatched: 3. Germline V gives CDR1 SGHTA, CDR2 FQGTGA. CDR3 protein: CASSLTAGPYNEQFF. The CDR3 DNA follows: TGTGCCAGCAGCTTAACAGCGGGGCCATACAATGAGCAGTTCTTC.

This clone was seen a few times. The V gene is TRBV7-2, the J gene TRBJ2-1, with D perhaps matching TRBD2 (5 bases). The CDR3 runs 13 residues. Germline V gene lookup returns CDR1 SGHTA and CDR2 FQGNSA. Trimming shortened V by 6 bases and J by 10 bases, and 16 bases separated the two germline ends. The CDR3 spells CASRVNLAFEQFF. The CDR3 region has the DNA TGTGCCAGCAGGGTTAATTTAGCGTTCGAGCAGTTCTTC.

The sample holds a few counts of this clone. The chain recombines TRBV7-9 with TRBJ2-1, with 9 bases identical to TRBD1. Germline assignment: CDR1 SEHNR and CDR2 FQNEAQ (reference sequence). The length of the CDR3 is 16 residues. The trim removed 2 bases at V and 8 bases at J, leaving 10 bases unmatched. The CDR3, as DNA: TGTGCCAGCAGCTTATTCCGGGACAGGGACTGGGATGAGCAGTTCTTC. Its translation is CASSLFRDRDWDEQFF. Full variable domain (rest looked up from reference TRBV7-9 and TRBJ2-1): DTGVSQNPRHKITKRGQNVTFRCDPISEHNRLYWYRQTLGQGPEFLTYFQNEAQLEKSRLLSDRFSAERPKGSFSTLEIQRTEQGDSAMYLCASSLFRDRDWDEQFFGPGTRLTVL.

This chain uses TRBV6-1 with TRBJ2-5, with D unclear. CDR1 and CDR2 (germline): MNHNS, SASEGT. The CDR3 extends over 13 amino acids. Trimming pared 7 bases from V and 0 bases from J, leaving 9 bases between. The CDR3 DNA reads as TGTGCCAGCAACCTAGGTTACCAAGAGACCCAGTACTTC. Its translation is CASNLGYQETQYF.

This clone has a handful of counts. This chain joins TRBV18 and TRBJ2-7; D is perhaps TRBD1 (6 bases). The CDR3 has 14 amino acids. Germline CDR1 KGHSH, CDR2 LQKENI. V shed 1 base and J shed 3 bases, with 10 bases lying between them. The CDR3, as DNA: TGTGCCAGCTCACCACTACGGGACAACTACGAGCAGTACTTC. As protein: CASSPLRDNYEQYF. Variable domain in full (rest from reference TRBV18 and TRBJ2-7): NAGVMQNPRHLVRRRGQEARLRCSPMKGHSHVYWYRQLPEEGLKFMVYLQKENIIDESGMPKERFSAEFPKEGPSILRIQQVVRGDSAAYFCASSPLRDNYEQYFGPGTRLTVT.

The V and J genes are TRBV29-1 and TRBJ1-4; D gene uncertain. Trimming left V 7 bases short and J 4 bases short, with 16 bases between. This CDR3 has 14 residues. Germline lookup yields CDR1 SQVTM and CDR2 ANQGSEA. In nucleotides, the CDR3 is TGCAGCGGCGCAAACCTCGGGGTTAATGAAAAACTGTTTTTT. Translation gives CSGANLGVNEKLFF.

The DNA for the CDR3 is TGTGCCTGGAGTGTATTACCCAGAACCTACGAGCAGTACTTC. This encodes CAWSVLPRTYEQYF. The chain carries TRBV30 and TRBJ2-7, with no clear D. This CDR3 is 14 amino acids long. The germline gives CDR1 GTSNPN, CDR2 SVGIG (reference sequence). The germline V and J ends were trimmed by 0 bases and 2 bases, with 11 bases remaining between them.

Concerning this clone: The sample holds other DNA sequences that translate to the same CDR3. The rearrangement joins TRBV9 to TRBJ2-5; weak D call: TRBD1 (5 bases). The CDR3 length is 13 residues. Germline-derived CDR1 and CDR2 are SGDLS and YYNGEE. V gave up 2 bases and J gave up 4 bases, with 9 bases separating them. The CDR3 protein is CASSVSGSETQYF. The CDR3 coding sequence is TGTGCCAGCAGCGTGTCAGGGTCAGAGACCCAGTACTTC.

The chain is built from TRBV5-1 and TRBJ1-1; D is uncertain. The CDR3 loop spans 13 amino acids. Germline lookup yields CDR1 SGHRS and CDR2 YFSETQ. V lost 2 bases and J 0 bases, leaving 5 bases between the germline ends. The CDR3 region has the DNA TGCGCCAGCAGCTTTTTGATGAACACTGAAGCTTTCTTT. Amino acid sequence: CASSFLMNTEAFF. Based on the CDR3 plus reference TRBV5-1 and TRBJ1-1, the full variable domain is KAGVTQTPRYLIKTRGQQVTLSCSPISGHRSVSWYQQTPGQGLQFLFEYFSETQRNKGNFPGRFSGRQFSNSRSEMNVSTLELGDSALYLCASSFLMNTEAFFGQGTRLTVV.

The rearrangement joins TRBV28 to TRBJ2-2; no definite D call. CDR1 MDHEN and CDR2 SYDVKM come from the germline V gene. The CDR3 is made up of 12 amino acids. Trimming shortened V by 6 bases and J by 5 bases, and 7 bases separated the two germline ends. The CDR3 DNA reads TGTGCCAGCAGCGGATGGACCGGGGAGCTGTTTTTT. The encoded protein is CASSGWTGELFF. Full variable domain (missing parts from reference TRBV28 and TRBJ2-2): DVKVTQSSRYLVKRTGEKVFLECVQDMDHENMFWYRQDPGLGLRLIYFSYDVKMKEKGDIPEGYSVSREKKERFSLILESASTNQTSMYLCASSGWTGELFFGEGSRLTVL.

This clone was observed a handful of times. The rearrangement links TRBV15 to TRBJ2-1; D unclear. The germline V gene encodes CDR1 LNHNV and CDR2 YYDKDF (reference sequence). Trimming shortened V by 0 bases and J by 8 bases, and 8 bases separated the two germline ends. The CDR3 sequence is 13 residues long. The CDR3 DNA sequence: TGTGCCACCAGCAGAGATAAGGGCTATGAGCAGTTCTTC. Amino acid sequence: CATSRDKGYEQFF.

This clone was found a few times. V gene TRBV27 combines with J gene TRBJ2-3; no firm D call. The CDR3 runs to 13 residues. Trimming shortened V by 3 bases and J by 2 bases, and 6 bases separated the two germline ends. The germline CDR1 and CDR2 sequences are MNHEY and SMNVEV (reference sequence). CDR3 loop: CASSFGPTDTQYF. As DNA, the CDR3 is TGTGCCAGCAGTTTTGGCCCCACAGATACGCAGTATTTT.

The sample holds a few counts of this clone. The chain combines TRBV29-1 with TRBJ1-2; 7 bases fit TRBD1. This CDR3 is 13 amino acids long. Per germline, CDR1 SQVTM and CDR2 ANQGSEA. With V trimmed by 4 bases and J by 7 bases, 9 bases remained unmatched. DNA for the CDR3: TGCAGCGTTGGCGGCAGGACAGGTGGTGGCTACACCTTC. Translating gives CSVGGRTGGGYTF.

This clone was counted a few times. This rearrangement joins TRBV9 to TRBJ2-2; 9 bases map to TRBD1. This CDR3 is 17 amino acids long. The trim removed 0 bases at V and 7 bases at J, leaving 10 bases unmatched. Germline V gene lookup returns CDR1 SGDLS and CDR2 YYNGEE. The CDR3 DNA follows: TGTGCCAGCAGCGTAGACCCCCGGGACAGGGCGAACGGGGAGCTGTTTTTT. Translation gives CASSVDPRDRANGELFF.

In this sample, this clone turned up a few times. The chain couples TRBV7-2 to TRBJ2-7, with 10 nucleotides matching TRBD2. Germline V lookup: CDR1 SGHTA, CDR2 FQGNSA. The CDR3 sequence is 15 residues long. With V trimmed by 3 bases and J by 4 bases, 6 bases remained unmatched. In DNA form, the CDR3 reads TGTGCCAGCAGCTTCCTAGCGGGGGATACGTACGAGCAGTACGTC. This gives the protein CASSFLAGDTYEQYV.

The sample holds a few counts of this clone. The rearrangement joins TRBV11-2 to TRBJ2-7; 9 bases fit TRBD2. V gave up 6 bases and J gave up 6 bases; unmatched junction bases: 6. This CDR3 is built from 13 residues. Germline CDR1 is SGHAT and CDR2 is FQNNGV. The CDR3 DNA reads as TGTGCCAGCAGTCCTAGCGGGAACGGCGAGCAGTACTTC. This encodes CASSPSGNGEQYF.

This clone was recorded a few times. The rearrangement joins TRBV2 to TRBJ2-1, with 7 bases identical to TRBD2. Germline trimming cut 8 bases from V and 5 bases from J; bases unmatched to any gene: 3. Per the germline V gene, CDR1 is SNHLY and CDR2 is FYNNEI. The CDR3 has 12 residues. The CDR3: CASAGEHNEQFF. DNA for the CDR3: TGTGCCAGCGCGGGGGAACACAATGAGCAGTTCTTC. Variable domain in full (rest from reference TRBV2 and TRBJ2-1): EPEVTQTPSHQVTQMGQEVILRCVPISNHLYFYWYRQILGQKVEFLVSFYNNEISEKSEIFDDQFSVERPDGSNFTLKIRSTKLEDSAMYFCASAGEHNEQFFGPGTRLTVL.